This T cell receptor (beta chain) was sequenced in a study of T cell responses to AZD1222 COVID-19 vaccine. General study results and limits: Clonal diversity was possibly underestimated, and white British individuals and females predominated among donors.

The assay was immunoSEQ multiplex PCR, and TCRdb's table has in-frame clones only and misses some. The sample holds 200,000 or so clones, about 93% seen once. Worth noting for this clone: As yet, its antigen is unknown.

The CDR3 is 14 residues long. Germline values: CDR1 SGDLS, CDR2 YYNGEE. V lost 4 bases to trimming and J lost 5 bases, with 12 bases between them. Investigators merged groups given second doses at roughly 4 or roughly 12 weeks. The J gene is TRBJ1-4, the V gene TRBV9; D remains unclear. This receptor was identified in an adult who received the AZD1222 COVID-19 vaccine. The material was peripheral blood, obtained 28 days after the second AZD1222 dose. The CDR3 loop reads CASSPRVLNEKLFF. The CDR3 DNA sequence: TGTGCCAGCAGCCCACGCGTCTTAAATGAAAAACTGTTTTTT.